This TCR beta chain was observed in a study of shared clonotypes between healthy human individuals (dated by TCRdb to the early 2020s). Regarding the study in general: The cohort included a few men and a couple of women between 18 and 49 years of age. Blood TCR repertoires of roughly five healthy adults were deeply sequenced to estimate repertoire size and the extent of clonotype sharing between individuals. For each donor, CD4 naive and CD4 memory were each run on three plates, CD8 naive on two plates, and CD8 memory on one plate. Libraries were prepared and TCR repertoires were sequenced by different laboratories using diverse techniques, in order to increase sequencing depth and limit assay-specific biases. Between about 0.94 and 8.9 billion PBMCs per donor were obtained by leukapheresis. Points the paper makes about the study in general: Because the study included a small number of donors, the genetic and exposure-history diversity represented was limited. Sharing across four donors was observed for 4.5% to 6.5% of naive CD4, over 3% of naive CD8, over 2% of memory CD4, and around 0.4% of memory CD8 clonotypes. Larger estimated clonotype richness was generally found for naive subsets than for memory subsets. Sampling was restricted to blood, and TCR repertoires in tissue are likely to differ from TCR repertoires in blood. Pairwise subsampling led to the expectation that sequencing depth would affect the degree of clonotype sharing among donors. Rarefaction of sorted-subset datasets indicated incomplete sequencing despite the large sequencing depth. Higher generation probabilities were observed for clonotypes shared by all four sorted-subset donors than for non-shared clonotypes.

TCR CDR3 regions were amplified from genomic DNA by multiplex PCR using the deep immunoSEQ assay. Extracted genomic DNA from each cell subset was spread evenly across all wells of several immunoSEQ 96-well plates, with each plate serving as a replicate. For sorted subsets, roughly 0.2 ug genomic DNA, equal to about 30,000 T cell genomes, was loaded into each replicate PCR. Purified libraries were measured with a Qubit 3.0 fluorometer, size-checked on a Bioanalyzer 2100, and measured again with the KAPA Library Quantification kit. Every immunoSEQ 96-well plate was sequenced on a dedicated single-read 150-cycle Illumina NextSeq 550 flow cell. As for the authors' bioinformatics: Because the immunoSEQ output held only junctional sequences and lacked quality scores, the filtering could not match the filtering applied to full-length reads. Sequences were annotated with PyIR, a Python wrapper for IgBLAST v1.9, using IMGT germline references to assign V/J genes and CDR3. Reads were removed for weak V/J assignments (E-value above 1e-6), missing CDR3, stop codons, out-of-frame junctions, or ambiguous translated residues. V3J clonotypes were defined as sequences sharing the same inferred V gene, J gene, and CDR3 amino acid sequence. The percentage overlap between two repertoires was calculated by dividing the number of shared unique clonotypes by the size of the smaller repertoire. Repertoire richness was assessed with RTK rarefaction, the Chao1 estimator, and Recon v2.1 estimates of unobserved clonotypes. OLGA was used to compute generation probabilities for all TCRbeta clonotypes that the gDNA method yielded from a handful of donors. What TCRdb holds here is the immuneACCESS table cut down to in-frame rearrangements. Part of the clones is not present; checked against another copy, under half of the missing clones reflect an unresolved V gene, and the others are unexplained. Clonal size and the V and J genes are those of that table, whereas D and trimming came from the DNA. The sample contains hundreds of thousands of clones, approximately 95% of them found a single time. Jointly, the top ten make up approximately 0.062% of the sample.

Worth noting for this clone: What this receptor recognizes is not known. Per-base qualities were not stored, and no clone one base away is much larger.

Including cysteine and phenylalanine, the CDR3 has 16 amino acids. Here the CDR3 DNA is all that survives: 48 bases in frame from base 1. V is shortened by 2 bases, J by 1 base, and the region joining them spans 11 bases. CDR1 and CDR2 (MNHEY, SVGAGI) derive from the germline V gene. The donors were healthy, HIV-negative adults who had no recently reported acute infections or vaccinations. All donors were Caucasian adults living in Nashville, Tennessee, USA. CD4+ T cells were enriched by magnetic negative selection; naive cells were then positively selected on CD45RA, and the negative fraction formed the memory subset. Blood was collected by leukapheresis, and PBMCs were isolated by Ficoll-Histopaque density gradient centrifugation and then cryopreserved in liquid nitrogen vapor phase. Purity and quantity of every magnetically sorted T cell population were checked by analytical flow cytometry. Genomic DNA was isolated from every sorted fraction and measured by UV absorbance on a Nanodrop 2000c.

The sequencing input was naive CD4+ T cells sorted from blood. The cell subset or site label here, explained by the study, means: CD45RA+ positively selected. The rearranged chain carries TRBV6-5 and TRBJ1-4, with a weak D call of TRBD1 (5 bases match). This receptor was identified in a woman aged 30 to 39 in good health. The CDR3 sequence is CASSYGLGVTNEKLFF. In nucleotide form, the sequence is TGTGCCAGCAGTTACGGCCTGGGGGTAACTAATGAAAAACTGTTTTTT.